The 4 T cell receptor beta chains reported below all come from one sample, sequenced in a study of OX40 agonist ivuxolimab in advanced cancers. Data came from immunoSEQ multiplex PCR; TCRdb stores just in-frame clones and leaves some out. The sample contains approximately 40,000 clones, about 80% of which appear only once. Material: CD4+ or CD8+ T cells sorted from blood, obtained in a trial of the OX40 agonist ivuxolimab. These receptors originate from an adult with an advanced solid tumor such as melanoma, head and neck, liver or kidney cancer.

This clone was observed a single time. The V call is TRBV4-1, the J call TRBJ2-2, with D perhaps TRBD2 (5 bases). The CDR3 covers 15 residues. Trimming left V 0 bases short and J 6 bases short, with 11 bases between. Germline CDR1 MGHRA, CDR2 YSYEKL. The CDR3 DNA follows: TGCGCCAGCAGCCAAGATCCCGGGCGGGCCGGGGAGCTGTTTTTT. Translated: CASSQDPGRAGELFF.

The chain is built from TRBV18 and TRBJ1-1; the D gene is possibly TRBD1 (5 bases). The length of the CDR3 is 12 residues. Germline V gene data show CDR1 as KGHSH and CDR2 as LQKENI. The V and J ends lost 7 bases and 2 bases respectively, with 8 bases between them. In DNA form, the CDR3 reads TGTGCCAGCTTCCGGGACAACACTGAAGCTTTCTTT. Translating gives CASFRDNTEAFF. The full variable domain, completed using reference TRBV18 and TRBJ1-1, is NAGVMQNPRHLVRRRGQEARLRCSPMKGHSHVYWYRQLPEEGLKFMVYLQKENIIDESGMPKERFSAEFPKEGPSILRIQQVVRGDSAAYFCASFRDNTEAFFGQGTRLTVV.

J is TRBJ2-3 and V is TRBV27, with D perhaps given as TRBD1 or TRBD2 (6 bases each). The germline CDR1 and CDR2 sequences are MNHEY and SMNVEV (reference sequence). This CDR3 region has 13 residues. V gave up 4 bases and J gave up 4 bases, with 9 bases separating them. CDR3 residues: CASSYGGADTQYF. In DNA, the CDR3 is TGTGCCAGCAGTTACGGGGGCGCAGATACGCAGTATTTT.

By sample fraction, this clone is medium-sized. The chain recombines TRBV27 with TRBJ2-7; 8 positions match TRBD1. The junction had 4 bases not matched to a gene; V was cut back by 5 bases and J by 1 base. Per germline, CDR1 MNHEY and CDR2 SMNVEV (reference sequence). CDR3 length equals 14 residues. CDR3 bases: TGTGCCAGCAGTCCATGGACAGGGTCCTACGAGCAGTACTTC. Its translation: CASSPWTGSYEQYF.